This TCR beta chain was captured by sequencing in a study of identical twins. The CDR3 spans 14 residues. V gave up 8 bases and J gave up 8 bases; unmatched junction bases: 11. It was template switching that added a universal primer site, and there were unique molecular identifiers on the cDNA. TCRdb processed the 5' RACE reads anew with MiXCR; each CDR3 protein has one entry. The sample contains about 530,000 distinct CDR3 sequences, about a fifth of which appear only once. The study, taken as a whole, reports: Excess low generation probability was seen in twin-shared out-of-frame alpha sequences. Donors were not followed over many years; analysis was cross-sectional.

As for this clonotype: The target antigen is unknown.

The same data also contributed to another study, on yellow fever vaccine responses in identical twins. That report adds: After vaccination, twins' T cell response reportedly seemed partly convergent, partly personalized.

V gene TRBV12-3 or TRBV12-4 combines with J gene TRBJ2-1; 8 bases are a match to TRBD2. The sequenced sample was CD4+ T cells sorted from blood. The receptor's source is a woman under 30 in good health. CDR3 amino acids: CASRRGTSVYEQFF. As DNA, the CDR3 is TGTGCCAGCCGGAGGGGGACTAGTGTCTATGAGCAGTTCTTC.